These 27 T cell receptor beta chains share one sample of origin, sequenced in a study of glioma-infiltrating T cells after dendritic cell vaccination. The time point is: after dendritic cell vaccination, including at tumor progression/relapse. TCRdb's copy holds only in-frame clones and misses some; the assay was immunoSEQ multiplex PCR. The repertoire holds about 58,000 clones, with about 86% as singletons. The sequenced sample was blood, obtained after dendritic cell vaccination. The receptors come from a human donor with glioblastoma.

This clone was recorded a few times. The chain uses TRBV6-1 and TRBJ2-7; 10 positions agree with TRBD1. This CDR3 is 14 amino acids long. The junction had 5 bases not matched to a gene; V was cut back by 8 bases and J by 1 base. Germline V lookup: CDR1 MNHNS, CDR2 SASEGT. The CDR3 region is CASERTGGSYEQYF. DNA of the CDR3: TGTGCCAGCGAGCGGACAGGGGGGTCCTACGAGCAGTACTTC.

The genes are TRBV13 and TRBJ2-5; 8 bases map to TRBD2. The CDR3 length is 16 residues. From germline, CDR1 is PRHDT and CDR2 FYEKMQ (reference sequence). Germline trimming cut 6 bases from V and 0 bases from J; bases unmatched to any gene: 9. CDR3: CASSIRTSSDQETQYF. The CDR3, as DNA: TGTGCCAGCAGTATCCGGACTAGCTCGGACCAAGAGACCCAGTACTTC.

V is TRBV27 and J is TRBJ1-5; 7 positions agree with TRBD1. The trim removed 3 bases at V and 0 bases at J, leaving 2 bases unmatched. The CDR3 consists of 15 residues. Germline V gene lookup returns CDR1 MNHEY and CDR2 SMNVEV (reference sequence). CDR3 nucleotide sequence: TGTGCCAGCAGTTTGGGACAGAATAGCAATCAGCCCCAGCATTTT. This sequence encodes CASSLGQNSNQPQHF.

The rearrangement uses TRBV6-5 and TRBJ1-3, with 8 bases that match TRBD1. J lost 1 base, V lost 4 bases, and 6 bases had no gene match. This CDR3 contains 16 residues. Per the germline V gene, CDR1 is MNHEY and CDR2 is SVGAGI. The CDR3 spells CASSLRTGSSGNTIYF. As DNA, the CDR3 is TGTGCCAGCAGTTTGCGGACAGGGAGTTCTGGAAACACCATATATTTT.

The chain employs TRBV27 and TRBJ1-5; D uncertain. The V end lost 6 bases, the J end lost 1 base, and 7 bases lay between the germline ends. CDR1 and CDR2 from the germline V gene are MNHEY and SMNVEV (reference sequence). CDR3 length equals 13 residues. The CDR3 nucleotides read TGTGCCAGCAGCCTAGACAGCAATCAGCCCCAGCATTTT. Translating gives CASSLDSNQPQHF.

The chain links TRBV25-1 to TRBJ2-7; 9 bases fit TRBD1. The CDR3 has 16 amino acids. Per germline, CDR1 MGHDK and CDR2 SYGVNS. V was clipped by 3 bases and J by 5 bases; unmatched bases: 11. In DNA form, the CDR3 reads TGTGCCAGCAGTGATCTGGAAGGGACAGGGAACGACGAGCAGTACTTC. Translating it yields CASSDLEGTGNDEQYF.

This clone has a single count. The chain joins TRBV10-2 to TRBJ2-7; 8 bases are shared with TRBD1. The CDR3 is made up of 13 amino acids. Germline loops: CDR1 WSHSY, CDR2 SAAADI. V was clipped by 7 bases and J by 6 bases; unmatched bases: 8. CDR3 sequence: CASKDREGFEQYF. CDR3 DNA sequence: TGCGCCAGCAAGGACAGGGAAGGATTCGAGCAGTACTTC.

The chain has TRBV29-1 and TRBJ2-3; tentatively, D is TRBD2 (5 bases). CDR1 and CDR2 (germline): SQVTM, ANQGSEA. This CDR3 contains 13 residues. V shed 5 bases and J shed 0 bases, with 9 bases lying between them. CDR3 region: CSVCPGSTDTQYF. The CDR3 coding sequence is TGCAGCGTTTGCCCGGGGAGCACAGATACGCAGTATTTT.

The J gene is TRBJ2-6, the V gene TRBV10-2, with D possibly TRBD2 on 7 matching bases. There are 16 residues in the CDR3. Trimming pared 3 bases from V and 1 base from J, leaving 10 bases between. Per germline, CDR1 WSHSY and CDR2 SAAADI. The CDR3 spells CASSERGGSGANVLTF. For the CDR3, the DNA is TGCGCCAGCAGTGAAAGGGGGGGGTCTGGGGCCAACGTCCTGACTTTC.

The rearrangement uses TRBV7-8 and TRBJ1-4, with 11 positions matching TRBD1. In germline, CDR1 is SGHVS, CDR2 FQNEAQ. J gave up 6 bases and V 5 bases, and 8 bases lay outside the gene matches. The CDR3 is made up of 16 amino acids. The CDR3 coding sequence is TGTGCCAGCAGCCTAAATGGACAGGGGGCATATGAAAAACTGTTTTTT. Its translation: CASSLNGQGAYEKLFF.

The chain has TRBV30 and TRBJ2-7; D is possibly TRBD1 (5 bases). Germline CDR1 GTSNPN, CDR2 SVGIG (reference sequence). V was clipped by 0 bases and J by 6 bases, with 24 bases between them. The CDR3 covers 17 residues. CDR3 region: CAWSVRWGRAHSGEQYF. The CDR3 coding sequence is TGTGCCTGGAGTGTACGTTGGGGCAGGGCCCATTCGGGCGAGCAGTACTTC.

The genes are TRBV6-1 and TRBJ1-2; possible D gene TRBD1, 5 bases. Germline-derived CDR1 and CDR2 are MNHNS and SASEGT. This CDR3 comprises 14 residues. Trimming took 3 bases from V and 4 from J, leaving 12 bases between them. The CDR3 coding sequence is TGTGCCAGCAGTGAGACAGCAAGTTTCTATGGCTACACCTTC. Translated, it gives CASSETASFYGYTF.

The V call is TRBV7-3, the J call TRBJ2-6; TRBD1 might be the D (6 bases). The germline CDR1 and CDR2 sequences are SGHTA and FQGTGA. The CDR3 length is 14 residues. Trimming left V 4 bases short and J 3 bases short, with 7 bases between. CDR3 protein: CASSSGVGANVLTF. CDR3 nucleotides: TGTGCCAGCAGCTCAGGGGTTGGGGCCAACGTCCTGACTTTC.

The chain uses TRBV19 and TRBJ1-2; TRBD1 aligns across 8 bases. The J segment lost 2 bases and the V segment lost 11 bases, leaving 4 bases of the junction unmatched. Germline-derived CDR1 and CDR2 are LNHDA and SQIVND (reference sequence). The CDR3 loop spans 12 amino acids. The CDR3 DNA reads TGTGCCGCAGGACAGGGAAACTATGGCTACACCTTC. Translated: CAAGQGNYGYTF.

This chain uses TRBV18 with TRBJ1-1; tentative D call: TRBD1 (6 bases). V was shortened by 1 base and J by 5 bases, with 14 bases between the two germline ends. Germline loops: CDR1 KGHSH, CDR2 LQKENI. This CDR3 contains 15 residues. The CDR3 sequence is CASSPRDTPRTEAFF. The CDR3, as DNA: TGTGCCAGCTCACCACGGGACACCCCTCGAACTGAAGCTTTCTTT.

The rearrangement links TRBV6-1 to TRBJ2-7; a possible D gene is TRBD2 (6 bases). The CDR3 runs to 14 residues. Trimming took off 0 bases at V and 2 bases at J, with 8 bases between the two ends. The germline V gene has CDR1 MNHNS and CDR2 SASEGT. CDR3 residues: CASSEAGTAYEQYF. The DNA for the CDR3 is TGTGCCAGCAGTGAAGCGGGGACTGCCTACGAGCAGTACTTC.

This clone came up once. The V call is TRBV14, the J call TRBJ1-6; the D gene is possibly TRBD1 (6 bases). V shed 3 bases and J shed 2 bases, with 26 bases lying between them. The CDR3 is 21 amino acids. CDR1 is SGHDN, CDR2 FVKESK, per germline. CDR3 amino acids: CASSQGAPGAIDITYNSPLHF. For the CDR3, the DNA is TGTGCCAGCAGCCAGGGAGCGCCAGGGGCTATCGACATCACCTATAATTCACCCCTCCACTTT.

This chain links TRBV7-9 with TRBJ1-1; D possibly corresponds to TRBD1 (5 bases). The CDR3 extends over 16 amino acids. Trimming stripped 3 bases from V and 0 bases from J, with 14 bases between. Germline loops: CDR1 SEHNR, CDR2 FQNEAQ (reference sequence). The CDR3 region has the DNA TGTGCCAGCAGCTTCGGTTATAGGGGAATGAACACTGAAGCTTTCTTT. This gives the protein CASSFGYRGMNTEAFF.

The V and J genes are TRBV18 and TRBJ1-2; 7 bases match TRBD1. CDR3 length equals 13 residues. The V segment lost 4 bases and the J segment 2 bases; nucleotides outside the gene matches: 1. Germline CDR1 KGHSH, CDR2 LQKENI. CDR3 sequence: CASSLGQNYGYTF. The CDR3 DNA is TGTGCCAGCTCACTGGGACAGAACTATGGCTACACCTTC.

V and J are TRBV5-6 and TRBJ1-1; no firm D call. CDR1 and CDR2 from the germline V gene are SGHDT and YYEEEE. The CDR3 is 12 amino acids. V dropped 1 base and J dropped 4 bases, with 5 bases sitting between them. The CDR3: CASSLRGTEAFF. DNA for the CDR3: TGTGCCAGCAGCTTGCGGGGCACTGAAGCTTTCTTT.

The V call is TRBV19, the J call TRBJ1-2; 9 bases are shared with TRBD1. Trimming removed 10 bases from V and 7 bases from J; junction bases left unmatched: 4. The germline gives CDR1 LNHDA, CDR2 SQIVND (reference sequence). The CDR3 totals 11 residues. The CDR3: CATGTGFGYTF. The CDR3 DNA reads as TGTGCCACCGGGACAGGGTTTGGCTACACCTTC.

The chain uses TRBV6-5 and TRBJ2-7; a possible D gene is TRBD1 (6 bases). With 6 bases removed from V and 4 bases from J, the gap between germline ends came to 13 bases. The V gene's germline CDR1 is MNHEY and CDR2 SVGAGI. The CDR3 has 13 amino acids. The CDR3: CASRRNRDYEQYF. CDR3 coding DNA: TGTGCCAGCAGACGAAACAGGGATTACGAGCAGTACTTC.

The chain has TRBV7-9 and TRBJ1-4; D is perhaps TRBD1 (5 bases). This CDR3 region has 14 residues. V was clipped by 3 bases and J by 7 bases, with 12 bases between them. The germline CDR1 and CDR2 sequences are SEHNR and FQNEAQ (reference sequence). CDR3 sequence: CASSFRGLGEKLFF. DNA of the CDR3: TGTGCCAGCAGCTTCCGGGGGTTAGGTGAAAAACTGTTTTTT.

The CDR3 here is CAWSRGIEQFF. CDR3 bases: TGTGCCTGGAGCCGCGGGATTGAGCAGTTCTTC. This chain uses TRBV30 with TRBJ2-1; D is possibly TRBD2 (6 bases). The CDR3 spans 11 residues. Germline assignment: CDR1 GTSNPN and CDR2 SVGIG (reference sequence). V shed 3 bases and J shed 9 bases, with 9 bases lying between them.

This chain joins TRBV4-3 and TRBJ1-6; 9 nucleotides align to TRBD1. V lost 1 base, J lost 7 bases, and 2 bases stayed unmatched. The V gene's germline CDR1 is LGHNA and CDR2 YSLEER. This CDR3 contains 15 residues. CDR3 loop: CASSQGTGENSPLHF. The CDR3 DNA reads TGCGCCAGCAGCCAAGGGACAGGGGAAAATTCACCCCTCCACTTT.

The chain couples TRBV6-5 to TRBJ2-2, with D perhaps TRBD1 (5 bases). This CDR3 comprises 13 residues. Germline CDR1 reads MNHEY; CDR2 reads SVGAGI. With 6 bases removed from V and 4 bases from J, the gap between germline ends came to 9 bases. The CDR3 loop reads CASRTGATGELFF. CDR3 in DNA: TGTGCCAGCAGGACTGGGGCCACCGGGGAGCTGTTTTTT.

The chain links TRBV7-8 to TRBJ2-7; no reliable D call. The germline gives CDR1 SGHVS, CDR2 FQNEAQ. CDR3 length: 17 residues. V lost 3 bases and J 0 bases, leaving 18 bases between the germline ends. The CDR3 DNA reads as TGTGCCAGCAGCTTCCGGGTCTCCAAAACCGTCTCCTACGAGCAGTACTTC. Its translation: CASSFRVSKTVSYEQYF.